The 24 T cell receptor beta chains given below trace back to one sample, sequenced in a study of response to subunit inactivated influenza vaccine. TCRdb re-called the RT-PCR reads through MiXCR, storing one row per CDR3 protein. The sample has fewer than 700,000 distinct CDR3 sequences; 13% are singletons. Here the sequenced sample was PBMCs from blood, taken 45 days after vaccination. All receptors derive from a man aged 50-59 years who received an inactivated influenza vaccine.

In this sample, this clonotype is medium-sized. The chain combines TRBV29-1 with TRBJ2-1; 9 bases are shared with TRBD1. This CDR3 region has 14 residues. J gave up 6 bases and V 1 base, and 4 bases lay outside the gene matches. Germline V gives CDR1 SQVTM, CDR2 ANQGSEA. The CDR3 sequence: CSVEGTGDLNEQFF. CDR3 DNA: TGCAGCGTTGAAGGGACAGGGGACCTCAATGAGCAGTTCTTC.

This clonotype was seen ten or more times. The rearrangement joins TRBV20-1 to TRBJ2-7; D uncertain. V was shortened by 3 bases and J by 7 bases, with 10 bases between the two germline ends. The CDR3 is 11 amino acids. The germline CDR1 and CDR2 sequences are DFQATT and SNEGSKA (reference sequence). CDR3: CSARIRVEQYF. CDR3 nucleotides: TGCAGTGCTAGGATCCGGGTGGAGCAGTACTTC.

The chain is built from TRBV19 and TRBJ1-5; no firm D call. The length of the CDR3 is 14 residues. The germline gives CDR1 LNHDA, CDR2 SQIVND (reference sequence). Trimming left V 3 bases short and J 5 bases short, with 11 bases between. CDR3 DNA sequence: TGTGCCAGTAGTATGTATGGTGTGTATCAGCCCCAGCATTTT. Translated, it gives CASSMYGVYQPQHF.

This clonotype was found a few times. The J gene is TRBJ2-7, the V gene TRBV7-2; D is uncertain. CDR1 SGHTA and CDR2 FQGNSA come from the germline V gene. Deletions cut 5 bases from V and 5 bases from J, with 19 bases between. The CDR3 has 15 amino acids. The CDR3 here is CASSPSRTRGNEQYF. The DNA of the CDR3 is TGTGCCAGCAGCCCTTCCCGGACCCGAGGCAACGAGCAGTACTTC.

In its sample, this clonotype was seen many times. The chain couples TRBV3-1 to TRBJ2-7; a weak D match, TRBD1 (5 bases). The CDR3 spans 13 residues. Trimming pared 2 bases from V and 2 bases from J, leaving 7 bases between. Germline V gene lookup returns CDR1 LGHDT and CDR2 YNNKEL (reference sequence). DNA for the CDR3: TGTGCCAGCAGCCAAAGGGGAACCTACGAGCAGTACTTC. It codes for CASSQRGTYEQYF.

The chain carries TRBV10-3 and TRBJ2-7, with 7 bases identical to TRBD1. The V and J ends lost 7 bases and 5 bases, in that order; junction bases with no gene match: 5. Germline-derived CDR1 and CDR2 are ENHRY and SYGVKD. This CDR3 has 12 amino acids. The DNA for the CDR3 is TGTGCCATCACGGCAGGGGGAAACGAGCAGTACTTC. Its protein product is CAITAGGNEQYF.

This clonotype was detected only a few times. V and J are TRBV12-5 and TRBJ2-2; D unresolved. There are 15 residues in the CDR3. Germline V CDR1 and CDR2: LGHNT, FRNRAP. Trimming cost V 0 bases and J 2 bases, with 7 bases left between them. The DNA for the CDR3 is TGTGCTAGTGGTTTGGTACCTAGTAACACCGGGGAGCTGTTTTTT. This encodes CASGLVPSNTGELFF.

The sample holds a few counts of this clonotype. The J gene is TRBJ2-2, the V gene TRBV5-4; the match to TRBD2 covers 14 bases. The J segment lost 5 bases and the V segment lost 0 bases, leaving 12 bases of the junction unmatched. The V gene's germline CDR1 is SGHNT and CDR2 YYREEE (reference sequence). The CDR3 loop spans 20 amino acids. The CDR3 region has the DNA TGTGCCAGCAGCTTGGCTCCGGGACTAGCGGGAGTAAGGGGTACCGGGGAGCTGTTTTTT. It yields the protein CASSLAPGLAGVRGTGELFF.

The chain links TRBV12-3 or TRBV12-4 to TRBJ2-1, with D perhaps TRBD2 (6 bases). CDR3 size: 13 residues. Trimming removed 5 bases at V and 15 bases at J, with 20 bases between. The CDR3 protein is CASSGREGGVRFF. CDR3 nucleotides: TGTGCCAGCAGTGGGCGTGAAGGCGGGGTAAGGTTCTTC.

Ten or more counts support this clonotype. CDR3 bases: TGCAGTGCTAGTAGAGCTAGCGGCTACACAGATACGCAGTATTTT. Its translation: CSASRASGYTDTQYF. The chain combines TRBV20-1 with TRBJ2-3; TRBD2 aligns across 7 bases. V shed 3 bases and J 2 bases; nucleotides not matched to a gene: 8. The CDR3 loop spans 15 amino acids. In germline, CDR1 is DFQATT, CDR2 SNEGSKA (reference sequence).

The chain has TRBV2 and TRBJ1-4, with TRBD1 matching over 9 bases. CDR1 SNHLY and CDR2 FYNNEI come from the germline V gene. The CDR3 runs 18 residues. V dropped 10 bases and J dropped 0; count of bases not matched to a gene: 15. In nucleotides, the CDR3 is TGTGCCATCTGTTTCGGGACAGGGAAGCATGCAACTAATGAAAAACTGTTTTTT. It codes for CAICFGTGKHATNEKLFF.

The table lists this clonotype with a few counts. The V and J genes are TRBV24-1 and TRBJ2-2; TRBD1 matches at 8 bases. The CDR3 length is 14 residues. CDR1 is KGHDR, CDR2 SFDVKD, per germline. J gave up 0 bases and V 7 bases, and 0 bases lay outside the gene matches. In nucleotides, the CDR3 is TGTGCCACCAGACAGGGGGCGAACACCGGGGAGCTGTTTTTT. Its protein product is CATRQGANTGELFF.

This clonotype was seen a few times. The chain carries TRBV7-2 and TRBJ1-4; TRBD1 is a possible D gene (6 bases). With 5 bases removed from V and 4 bases from J, the gap between germline ends came to 14 bases. The germline V gene encodes CDR1 SGHTA and CDR2 FQGNSA. The CDR3 loop spans 15 amino acids. CDR3 DNA sequence: TGTGCCAGCAGCCCCGGGGGGGCTGGTAATGAAAAACTGTTTTTT. This translates into CASSPGGAGNEKLFF.

J is TRBJ2-7 and V is TRBV12-3 or TRBV12-4; 9 nucleotides agree with TRBD1. CDR3 length: 17 residues. The trim removed 6 bases at V and 1 base at J, leaving 13 bases unmatched. The CDR3 region has the DNA TGTGCCAGCAGCTCGGACAGGGGCGCGAATAAGTCCTACGAGCAGTACTTC. It codes for CASSSDRGANKSYEQYF.

The V gene is TRBV7-2, the J gene TRBJ1-6; TRBD1 aligns across 12 bases. Germline V lookup: CDR1 SGHTA, CDR2 FQGNSA. Trimming at V came to 3 bases and at J to 15 bases, leaving 12 bases not matched to a gene. The CDR3 consists of 16 residues. The CDR3 DNA follows: TGTGCCAGCAGCTTGGGGACAGGGGGCGCTTCATGGCTCCTCCACTTT. It yields the protein CASSLGTGGASWLLHF.

This clonotype has ten or more counts. The chain uses TRBV28 and TRBJ1-5; possible D gene TRBD1, 5 bases. Trimming took 8 bases from V and 3 from J, leaving 23 bases between them. Germline V gives CDR1 MDHEN, CDR2 SYDVKM. This CDR3 region has 17 residues. This CDR3 reads CASRTRRRMGDNQPQHF. Written as DNA, the CDR3 is TGTGCCAGCCGTACCCGGAGAAGAATGGGGGACAATCAGCCCCAGCATTTT.

This chain joins TRBV21-1 and TRBJ2-1; the listed D gene, TRBD1, was not tested against the DNA. TRBV21-1 is termed a pseudogene. CDR3 length: 16 amino acids. The CDR3 here is CASSKRRGRWDNEQFF. The CDR3 nucleotides read TGTGCCAGCAGCAAAAGGCGGGGCCGATGGGACAATGAGCAGTTCTTC.

This clonotype was counted at least ten times. CDR3 coding DNA: TGTGCCAGCAGCTTGTTGGACTGGAACACTGAAGCTTTCTTT. Protein: CASSLLDWNTEAFF. The chain combines TRBV5-5 with TRBJ1-1; D not certain. Trimming took off 1 base at V and 1 base at J, with 8 bases between the two ends. The CDR3 is 14 amino acids. The germline CDR1 and CDR2 sequences are SGHKS and YYEKEE (reference sequence).

There are many counts of this clonotype. The genes are TRBV10-3 and TRBJ2-7; D possibly matches TRBD1 or TRBD2 (6 bases each). The CDR3 contains 11 residues. Trimming pared 8 bases from V and 6 bases from J, leaving 11 bases between. Germline CDR1 is ENHRY and CDR2 is SYGVKD. The CDR3 loop reads CAISRGGEQYF. The CDR3 DNA reads as TGTGCCATCTCCAGGGGAGGCGAGCAGTACTTC.

The CDR3 nucleotides read TGTGCCAGCAACACTAAGAGGCGGAGCTCCTACAATGAGCAGTTCTTC. It translates to CASNTKRRSSYNEQFF. The chain combines TRBV28 with TRBJ2-1, with unresolved D. The germline V gene has CDR1 MDHEN and CDR2 SYDVKM. CDR3 length: 16 amino acids. Trimming pared 7 bases from V and 0 bases from J, leaving 16 bases between.

This clonotype was seen many times. The rearrangement joins TRBV4-3 to TRBJ2-1; tentative D call: TRBD2 (5 bases). Trimming cost V 4 bases and J 7 bases, with 14 bases left between them. Germline-derived CDR1 and CDR2 are LGHNA and YSLEER. The CDR3 is made up of 14 amino acids. This CDR3 reads CASSPTVGENEQFF. DNA for the CDR3: TGCGCCAGCAGCCCAACGGTCGGGGAAAATGAGCAGTTCTTC.

The table lists this clonotype with many counts. This chain uses TRBV5-1 with TRBJ2-3, with 10 bases fitting TRBD1. J lost 10 bases, V lost 0 bases, and 5 bases had no gene match. The CDR3 spans 14 residues. Germline assignment: CDR1 SGHRS and CDR2 YFSETQ. The DNA of the CDR3 is TGCGCCAGCAGCTTGGAGTACGGGACAGGGGCGCAGTATTTT. Its translation: CASSLEYGTGAQYF. Combining the CDR3 with reference TRBV5-1 and TRBJ2-3 gives the whole variable domain KAGVTQTPRYLIKTRGQQVTLSCSPISGHRSVSWYQQTPGQGLQFLFEYFSETQRNKGNFPGRFSGRQFSNSRSEMNVSTLELGDSALYLCASSLEYGTGAQYFGPGTRLTVL.

This clonotype occurred many times. The J gene is TRBJ2-4, the V gene TRBV29-1, with 12 bases lining up with TRBD1. Germline CDR1 reads SQVTM; CDR2 reads ANQGSEA. CDR3 length: 13 residues. The CDR3 here is CPCGTGGSNIQYF. The CDR3 coding sequence is TGCCCTTGCGGGACAGGGGGCTCCAACATTCAGTACTTC.

This clonotype was seen only a few times. This chain connects TRBV20-1 to TRBJ2-7; no definite D call. V was shortened by 3 bases and J by 7 bases, with 13 bases between the two germline ends. CDR1 DFQATT and CDR2 SNEGSKA come from the germline V gene (reference sequence). The length of the CDR3 is 12 residues. CDR3: CSASGPNGEQYF. CDR3 bases: TGCAGTGCTAGCGGTCCGAATGGGGAGCAGTACTTC.